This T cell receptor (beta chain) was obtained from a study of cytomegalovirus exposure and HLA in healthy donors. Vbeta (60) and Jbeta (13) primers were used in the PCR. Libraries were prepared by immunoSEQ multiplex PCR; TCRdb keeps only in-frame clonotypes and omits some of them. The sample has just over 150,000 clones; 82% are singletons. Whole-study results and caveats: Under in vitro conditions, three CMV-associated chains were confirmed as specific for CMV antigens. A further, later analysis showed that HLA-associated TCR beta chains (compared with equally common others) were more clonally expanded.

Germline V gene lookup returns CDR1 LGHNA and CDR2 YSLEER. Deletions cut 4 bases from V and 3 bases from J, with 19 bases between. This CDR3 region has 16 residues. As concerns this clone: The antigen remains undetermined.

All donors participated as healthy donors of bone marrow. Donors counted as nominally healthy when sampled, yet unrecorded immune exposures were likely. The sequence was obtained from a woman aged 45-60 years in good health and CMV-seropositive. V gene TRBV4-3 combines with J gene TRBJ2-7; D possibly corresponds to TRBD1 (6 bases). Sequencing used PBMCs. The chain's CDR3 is CASSRTVRDTLYEQYF. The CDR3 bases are TGCGCCAGCAGCCGAACAGTCCGGGACACCCTCTACGAGCAGTACTTC.